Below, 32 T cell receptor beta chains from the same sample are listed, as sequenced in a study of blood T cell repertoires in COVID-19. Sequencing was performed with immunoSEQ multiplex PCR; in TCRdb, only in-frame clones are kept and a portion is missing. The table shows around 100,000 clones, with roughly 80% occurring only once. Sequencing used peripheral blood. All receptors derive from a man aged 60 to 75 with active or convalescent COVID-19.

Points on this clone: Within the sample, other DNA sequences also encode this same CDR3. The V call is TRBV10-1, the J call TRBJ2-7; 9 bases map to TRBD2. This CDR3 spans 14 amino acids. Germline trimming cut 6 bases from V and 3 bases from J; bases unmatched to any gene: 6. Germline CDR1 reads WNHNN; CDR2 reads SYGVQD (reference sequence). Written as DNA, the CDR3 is TGCGCCAGCAGCGAGACTAGCGGAAACTACGAGCAGTACTTC. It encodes CASSETSGNYEQYF.

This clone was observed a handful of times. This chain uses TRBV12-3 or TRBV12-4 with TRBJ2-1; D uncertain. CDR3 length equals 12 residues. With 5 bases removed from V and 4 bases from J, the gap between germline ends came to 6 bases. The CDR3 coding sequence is TGTGCCAGCAGTCCTCAGTACAATGAGCAGTTCTTC. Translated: CASSPQYNEQFF.

The CDR3 protein is CASSLGAGDITDTQYF. The CDR3 DNA follows: TGTGCCAGCAGCTTAGGGGCGGGAGATATCACAGATACGCAGTATTTT. The rearrangement joins TRBV7-2 to TRBJ2-3, with 7 bases fitting TRBD2. Per germline, CDR1 SGHTA and CDR2 FQGNSA. The CDR3 is made up of 16 amino acids. The V gene end was trimmed by 1 base and the J gene end by 2 bases; junction bases not matched to a gene: 6.

CDR3 region: CSVEDYRGVNEQFF. The CDR3 DNA sequence: TGCAGCGTTGAAGATTACAGGGGGGTAAATGAGCAGTTCTTC. V is TRBV29-1 and J is TRBJ2-1; 8 positions match TRBD1. The CDR3 sequence is 14 residues long. Germline CDR1 and CDR2: SQVTM and ANQGSEA. With 0 bases clipped from V and 7 bases from J, the junction kept 5 bases outside the gene matches.

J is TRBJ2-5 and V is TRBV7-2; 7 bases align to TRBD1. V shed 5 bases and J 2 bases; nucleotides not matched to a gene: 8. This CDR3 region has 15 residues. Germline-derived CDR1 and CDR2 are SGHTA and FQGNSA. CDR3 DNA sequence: TGTGCCAGCAGCCCCACAGGCAGGGGGCAAGAGACCCAGTACTTC. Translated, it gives CASSPTGRGQETQYF.

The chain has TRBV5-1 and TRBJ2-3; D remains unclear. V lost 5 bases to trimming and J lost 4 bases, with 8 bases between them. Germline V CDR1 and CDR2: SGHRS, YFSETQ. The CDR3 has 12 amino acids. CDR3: CASSTTSDTQYF. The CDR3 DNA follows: TGCGCCAGCAGTACCACATCAGATACGCAGTATTTT.

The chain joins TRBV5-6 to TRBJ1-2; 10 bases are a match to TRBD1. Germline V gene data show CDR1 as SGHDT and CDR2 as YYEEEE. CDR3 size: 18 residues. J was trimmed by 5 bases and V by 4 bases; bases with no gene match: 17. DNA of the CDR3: TGTGCCAGCAGCCTTTACTTCCCGGGACAGGGGAAGGGGTATGGCTACACCTTC. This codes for CASSLYFPGQGKGYGYTF.

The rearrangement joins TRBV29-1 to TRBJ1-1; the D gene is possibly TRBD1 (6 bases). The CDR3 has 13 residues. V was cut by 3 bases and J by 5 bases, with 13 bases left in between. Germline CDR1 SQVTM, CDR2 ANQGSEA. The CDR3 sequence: CSVEWRGGTEAFF. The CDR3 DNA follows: TGCAGCGTTGAGTGGAGGGGGGGGACTGAAGCTTTCTTT.

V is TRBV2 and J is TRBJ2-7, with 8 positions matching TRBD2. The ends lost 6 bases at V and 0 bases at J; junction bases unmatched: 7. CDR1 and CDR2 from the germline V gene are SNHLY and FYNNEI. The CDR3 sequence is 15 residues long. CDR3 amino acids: CASSAPGTSSYEQYF. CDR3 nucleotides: TGTGCCAGCAGCGCTCCCGGGACTAGCTCCTACGAGCAGTACTTC.

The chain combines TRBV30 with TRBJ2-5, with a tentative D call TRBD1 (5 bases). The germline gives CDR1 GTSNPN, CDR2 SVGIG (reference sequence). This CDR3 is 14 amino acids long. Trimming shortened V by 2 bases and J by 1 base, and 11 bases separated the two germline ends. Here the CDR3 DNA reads TGTGCCTGGAGTAGGGGTCTGACCCAAGAGACCCAGTACTTC. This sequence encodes CAWSRGLTQETQYF.

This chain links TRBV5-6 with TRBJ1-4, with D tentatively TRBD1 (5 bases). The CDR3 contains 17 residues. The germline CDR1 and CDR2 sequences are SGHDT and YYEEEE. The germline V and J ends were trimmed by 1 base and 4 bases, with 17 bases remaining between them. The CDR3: CASSLLRDSLINEKLFF. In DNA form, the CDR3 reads TGTGCCAGCAGCTTGCTTCGGGACTCACTAATTAATGAAAAACTGTTTTTT.

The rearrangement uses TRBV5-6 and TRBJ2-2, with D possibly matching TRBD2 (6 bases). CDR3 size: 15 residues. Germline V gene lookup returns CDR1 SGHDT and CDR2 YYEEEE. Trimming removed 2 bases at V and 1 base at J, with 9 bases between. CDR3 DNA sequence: TGTGCCAGCAGCTTATTTAGCGGGAACACCGGGGAGCTGTTTTTT. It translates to CASSLFSGNTGELFF.

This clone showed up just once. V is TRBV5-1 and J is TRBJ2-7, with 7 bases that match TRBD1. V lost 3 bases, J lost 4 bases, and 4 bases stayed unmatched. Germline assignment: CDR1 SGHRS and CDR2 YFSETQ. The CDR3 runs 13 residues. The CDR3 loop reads CASSSGQPYEQYF. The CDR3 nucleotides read TGCGCCAGCAGCTCGGGACAGCCTTACGAGCAGTACTTC.

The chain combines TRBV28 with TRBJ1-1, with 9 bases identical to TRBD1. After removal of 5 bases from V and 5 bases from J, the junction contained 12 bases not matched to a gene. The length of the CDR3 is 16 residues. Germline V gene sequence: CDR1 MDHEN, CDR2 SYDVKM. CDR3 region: CASSLTGGVIKTEAFF. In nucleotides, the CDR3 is TGTGCCAGCAGTCTCACAGGGGGCGTTATAAAGACTGAAGCTTTCTTT.

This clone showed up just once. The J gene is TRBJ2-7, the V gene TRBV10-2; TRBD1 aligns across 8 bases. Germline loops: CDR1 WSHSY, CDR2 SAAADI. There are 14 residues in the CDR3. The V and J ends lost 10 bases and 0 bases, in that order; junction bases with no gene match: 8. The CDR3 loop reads CATILTGDSYEQYV. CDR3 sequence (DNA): TGCGCCACCATCTTGACAGGGGACTCCTACGAGCAGTACGTC.

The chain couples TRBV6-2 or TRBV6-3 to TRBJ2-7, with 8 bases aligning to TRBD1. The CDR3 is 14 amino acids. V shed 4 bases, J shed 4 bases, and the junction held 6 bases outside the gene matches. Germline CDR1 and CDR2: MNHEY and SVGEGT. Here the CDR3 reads CASSSRQGKYEQYV. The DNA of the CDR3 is TGTGCCAGCAGTTCCAGACAGGGGAAGTACGAGCAGTACGTC.

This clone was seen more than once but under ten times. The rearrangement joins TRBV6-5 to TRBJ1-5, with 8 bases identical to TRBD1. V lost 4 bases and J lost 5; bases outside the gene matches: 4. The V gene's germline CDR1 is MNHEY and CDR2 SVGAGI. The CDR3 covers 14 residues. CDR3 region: CASSSGRGHQPQHF. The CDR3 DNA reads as TGTGCCAGCAGTTCAGGCAGGGGGCATCAGCCCCAGCATTTT.

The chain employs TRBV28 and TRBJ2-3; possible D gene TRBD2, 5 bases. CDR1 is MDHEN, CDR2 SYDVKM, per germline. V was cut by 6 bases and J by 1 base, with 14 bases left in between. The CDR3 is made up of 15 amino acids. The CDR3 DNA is TGTGCCAGCAGGCCACCCGCGGGCCGCACAGATACGCAGTATTTT. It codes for CASRPPAGRTDTQYF.

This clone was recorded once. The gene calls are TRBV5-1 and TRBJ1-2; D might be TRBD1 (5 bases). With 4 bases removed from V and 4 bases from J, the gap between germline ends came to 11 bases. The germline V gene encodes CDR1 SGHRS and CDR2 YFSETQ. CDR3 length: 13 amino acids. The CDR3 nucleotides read TGCGCCAGCAGCGTAACAGGTATCTATGGCTACACCTTC. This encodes CASSVTGIYGYTF.

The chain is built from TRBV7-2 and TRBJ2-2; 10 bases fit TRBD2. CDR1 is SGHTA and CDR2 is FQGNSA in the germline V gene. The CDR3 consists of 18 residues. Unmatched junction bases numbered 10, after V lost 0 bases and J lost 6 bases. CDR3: CASSLALSGRAAAGELFF. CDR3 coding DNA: TGTGCCAGCAGCTTAGCGCTCAGCGGGAGGGCAGCTGCCGGGGAGCTGTTTTTT. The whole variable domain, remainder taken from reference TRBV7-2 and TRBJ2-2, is GAGVSQSPSNKVTEKGKDVELRCDPISGHTALYWYRQSLGQGLEFLIYFQGNSAPDKSGLPSDRFSAERTGGSVSTLTIQRTQQEDSAVYLCASSLALSGRAAAGELFFGEGSRLTVL.

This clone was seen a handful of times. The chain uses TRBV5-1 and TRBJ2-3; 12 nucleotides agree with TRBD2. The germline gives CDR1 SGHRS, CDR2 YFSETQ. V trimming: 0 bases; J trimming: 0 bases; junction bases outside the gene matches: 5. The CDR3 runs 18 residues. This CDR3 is CASSLGLAGVTSTDTQYF. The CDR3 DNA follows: TGCGCCAGCAGCTTGGGACTAGCGGGAGTTACTAGCACAGATACGCAGTATTTT.

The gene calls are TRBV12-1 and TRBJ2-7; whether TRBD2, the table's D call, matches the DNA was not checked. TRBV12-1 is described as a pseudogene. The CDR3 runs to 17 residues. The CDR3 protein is CASSLGTSGSISYEQYV. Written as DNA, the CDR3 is TGTGCCAGCAGCTTAGGGACTAGCGGTTCGATCTCCTACGAGCAGTACGTC.

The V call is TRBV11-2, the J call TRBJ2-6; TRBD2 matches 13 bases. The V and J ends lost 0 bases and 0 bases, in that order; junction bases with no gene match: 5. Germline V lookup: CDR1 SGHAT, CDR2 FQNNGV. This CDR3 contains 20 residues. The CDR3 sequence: CASSLEGLAGDYSGANVLTF. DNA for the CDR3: TGTGCCAGCAGCTTAGAAGGACTAGCGGGAGATTACTCTGGGGCCAACGTCCTGACTTTC.

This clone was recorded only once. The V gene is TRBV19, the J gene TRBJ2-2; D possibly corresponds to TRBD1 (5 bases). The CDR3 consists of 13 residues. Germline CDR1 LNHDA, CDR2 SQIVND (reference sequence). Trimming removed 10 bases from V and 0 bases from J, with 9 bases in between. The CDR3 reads CATPTANTGELFF. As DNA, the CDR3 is TGTGCCACCCCGACAGCGAACACCGGGGAGCTGTTTTTT.

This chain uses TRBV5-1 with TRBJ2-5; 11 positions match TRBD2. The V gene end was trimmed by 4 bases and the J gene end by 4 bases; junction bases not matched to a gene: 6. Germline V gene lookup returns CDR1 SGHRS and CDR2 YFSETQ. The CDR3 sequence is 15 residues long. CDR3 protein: CASSPAGTSGETQYF. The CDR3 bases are TGCGCCAGCAGCCCGGCCGGGACTAGCGGAGAGACCCAGTACTTC.

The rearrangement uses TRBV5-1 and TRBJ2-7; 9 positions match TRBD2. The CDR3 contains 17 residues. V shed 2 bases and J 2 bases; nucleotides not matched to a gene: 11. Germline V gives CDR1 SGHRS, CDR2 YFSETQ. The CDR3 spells CASSLAAGGRNPYEQYF. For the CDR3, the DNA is TGCGCCAGCAGCTTAGCAGCGGGAGGACGAAACCCCTACGAGCAGTACTTC.

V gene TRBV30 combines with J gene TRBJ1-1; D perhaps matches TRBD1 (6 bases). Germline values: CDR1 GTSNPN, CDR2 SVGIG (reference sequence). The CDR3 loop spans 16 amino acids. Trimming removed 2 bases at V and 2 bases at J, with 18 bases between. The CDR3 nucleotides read TGTGCCTGGAGTCTCAAGGGTGGCAGGGGAAACACTGAAGCTTTCTTT. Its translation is CAWSLKGGRGNTEAFF.

The CDR3 nucleotides read TGCGCCAGCAGCCCTCCAGGACTAGCGGGAGCCGCCTACAATGAGCAGTTCTTC. Protein: CASSPPGLAGAAYNEQFF. The V and J genes are TRBV5-1 and TRBJ2-1, with 13 nucleotides matching TRBD2. Germline assignment: CDR1 SGHRS and CDR2 YFSETQ. The CDR3 covers 18 residues. Trimming cost V 4 bases and J 2 bases; bases outside gene matches: 9.

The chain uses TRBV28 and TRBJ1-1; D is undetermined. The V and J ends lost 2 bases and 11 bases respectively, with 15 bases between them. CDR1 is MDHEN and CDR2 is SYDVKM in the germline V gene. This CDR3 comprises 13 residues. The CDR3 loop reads CASSLNVGEAAFF. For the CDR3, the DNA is TGTGCCAGCAGTTTAAATGTCGGGGAAGCGGCTTTCTTT.

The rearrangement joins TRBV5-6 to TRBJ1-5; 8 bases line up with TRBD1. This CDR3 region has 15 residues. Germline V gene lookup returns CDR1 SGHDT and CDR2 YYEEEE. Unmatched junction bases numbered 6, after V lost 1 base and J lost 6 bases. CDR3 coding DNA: TGTGCCAGCAGCTTGTCTAGGACAGGGATTCAGCCCCAGCATTTT. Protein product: CASSLSRTGIQPQHF. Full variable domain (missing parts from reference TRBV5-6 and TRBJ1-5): DAGVTQSPTHLIKTRGQQVTLRCSPKSGHDTVSWYQQALGQGPQFIFQYYEEEERQRGNFPDRFSGHQFPNYSSELNVNALLLGDSALYLCASSLSRTGIQPQHFGDGTRLSIL.

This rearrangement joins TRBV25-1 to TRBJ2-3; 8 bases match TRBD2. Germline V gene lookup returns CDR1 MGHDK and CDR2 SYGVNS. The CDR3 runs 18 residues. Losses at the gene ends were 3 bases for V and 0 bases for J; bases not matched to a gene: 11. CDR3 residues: CASSEVQYGGGSTDTQYF. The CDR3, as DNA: TGTGCCAGCAGTGAGGTGCAATACGGCGGGGGGAGCACAGATACGCAGTATTTT.

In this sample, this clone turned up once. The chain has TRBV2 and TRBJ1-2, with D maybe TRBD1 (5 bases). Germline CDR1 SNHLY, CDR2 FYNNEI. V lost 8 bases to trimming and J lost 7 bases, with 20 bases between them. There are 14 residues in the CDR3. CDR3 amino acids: CASRGRMGQLGYTF. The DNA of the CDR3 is TGTGCCAGCCGCGGGAGAATGGGGCAGCTTGGCTACACCTTC. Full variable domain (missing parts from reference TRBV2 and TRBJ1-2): EPEVTQTPSHQVTQMGQEVILRCVPISNHLYFYWYRQILGQKVEFLVSFYNNEISEKSEIFDDQFSVERPDGSNFTLKIRSTKLEDSAMYFCASRGRMGQLGYTFGSGTRLTVV.